The TCR beta chain described here comes from a study of blood T cell repertoires in COVID-19. Study overall: The United States, Italy and Spain provided the acute and convalescent COVID-19 samples.

Clones were sequenced by immunoSEQ multiplex PCR, and TCRdb holds only the in-frame ones, with some missing. The sample consists of more than 150,000 clones, 86% of them appearing once. Trimming stripped 0 bases from V and 3 bases from J, with 11 bases between. This CDR3 region has 15 residues. Germline loops: CDR1 LGHNA, CDR2 YSLEER. The chain carries TRBV4-3 and TRBJ1-2, with D possibly TRBD1 on 6 matching bases. The TCR was taken from a man aged 45-65 years with active or convalescent COVID-19. Source material: peripheral blood. CDR3 DNA sequence: TGCGCCAGCAGCCAAGATCTACAGGGAGACTATGGCTACACCTTC. This sequence encodes CASSQDLQGDYGYTF.